One sample yielded the 25 T cell receptor beta chains listed below, sequenced in a study of T cell repertoires in cytomegalovirus infection. TCRdb independently ran MiXCR on the reads; one entry per CDR3 protein. Of approximately 730,000 distinct CDR3 sequences in the sample, almost 30% were seen once. For these receptors, no antigen is known. The material sequenced was cultured CD8+ T cells from PBMCs, taken from culture after CMV antigen stimulation. These TCRs come from a human donor in good health (CMV status not recorded). Some clones in this sample may be carry-over from other donors' samples.

This clonotype has ten or more counts. The chain employs TRBV6-2 or TRBV6-3 and TRBJ2-1; 10 bases are a match to TRBD1. Germline values: CDR1 MNHEY, CDR2 SVGEGT. With 8 bases clipped from V and 6 bases from J, the junction kept 7 bases outside the gene matches. This CDR3 has 14 amino acids. The CDR3: CASVTGGKSNEQFF. The CDR3 DNA reads as TGTGCCAGCGTGACAGGGGGCAAGTCCAATGAGCAGTTCTTC.

This clonotype was seen only a few times. V usage is TRBV28 and J usage is TRBJ2-1; unclear D gene. Per the germline V gene, CDR1 is MDHEN and CDR2 is SYDVKM. Trimming took off 3 bases at V and 4 bases at J, with 10 bases between the two ends. The CDR3 contains 14 residues. The CDR3, as DNA: TGTGCCAGCAGTTTGGAAAGGCAATACAATGAGCAGTTCTTC. As protein: CASSLERQYNEQFF.

Only a few counts were recorded for this clonotype. The chain has TRBV6-5 and TRBJ1-1; D is unclear. There are 14 residues in the CDR3. Per the germline V gene, CDR1 is MNHEY and CDR2 is SVGAGI. V shed 2 bases and J shed 0 bases, with 7 bases lying between them. CDR3 nucleotide sequence: TGTGCCAGCAGTTACGCTAACATGAACACTGAAGCTTTCTTT. This encodes CASSYANMNTEAFF.

This clonotype was seen ten or more times. The CDR3 DNA follows: TGTGCCAGCAGCTTGGCTAAGTCTGACGAGCAGTACGTC. Its protein is CASSLAKSDEQYV. The J gene is TRBJ2-7, the V gene TRBV7-2; no definite D call. The CDR3 spans 13 residues. Germline assignment: CDR1 SGHTA and CDR2 FQGNSA. V lost 3 bases, J lost 5 bases, and 11 bases lay in between.

The V and J genes are TRBV6-6 and TRBJ2-5; 8 bases are a match to TRBD2. The CDR3 totals 16 residues. Trimming cost V 0 bases and J 1 base; bases outside gene matches: 4. Germline values: CDR1 MNHNY, CDR2 SVGAGI (reference sequence). The CDR3 DNA sequence: TGTGCCAGCAGTTACTCTGCGGGGGGATCCCAAGAGACCCAGTACTTC. Its protein product is CASSYSAGGSQETQYF.

There are a few counts of this clonotype. The chain is built from TRBV29-1 and TRBJ2-3; the D call may be TRBD1 or TRBD2 (5 bases each). Germline lookup yields CDR1 SQVTM and CDR2 ANQGSEA. The CDR3 sequence is 15 residues long. Between the trimmed V and J ends, which lost 7 bases and 2 bases, there was a span of 19 bases. The CDR3 loop is CSGGLARAATDTQYF. The CDR3 coding sequence is TGCAGCGGGGGCCTAGCCAGGGCGGCCACAGATACGCAGTATTTT.

This chain links TRBV4-1 with TRBJ2-7, with 9 bases that match TRBD1. The CDR3 sequence is 14 residues long. Germline V gene data show CDR1 as MGHRA and CDR2 as YSYEKL. Trimming removed 4 bases from V and 4 bases from J; junction bases left unmatched: 5. CDR3 residues: CASSPGQGEYEQYF. CDR3 DNA sequence: TGCGCCAGCAGCCCGGGACAGGGTGAATACGAGCAGTACTTC.

This clonotype was seen repeatedly, ten times or more. The V gene is TRBV7-9, the J gene TRBJ2-3, with D unclear. Germline loops: CDR1 SEHNR, CDR2 FQNEAQ (reference sequence). The CDR3 spans 15 residues. The germline V and J ends were trimmed by 0 bases and 2 bases, with 9 bases remaining between them. Here the CDR3 reads CASSLARPPTDTQYF. DNA for the CDR3: TGTGCCAGCAGCTTAGCGCGGCCACCCACAGATACGCAGTATTTT.

This chain's CDR3 is CAISGVDSYNEQFF. As DNA, the CDR3 is TGTGCCATCAGTGGGGTTGACAGCTACAATGAGCAGTTCTTC. The chain recombines TRBV10-3 with TRBJ2-1; D is perhaps TRBD1 (5 bases). This CDR3 has 14 amino acids. The germline V gene has CDR1 ENHRY and CDR2 SYGVKD. Trimming took 4 bases from V and 3 from J, leaving 10 bases between them.

This clonotype has only a few counts. This sequence joins TRBV20-1 and TRBJ2-7; 7 bases are a match to TRBD1. The V and J ends lost 0 bases and 6 bases, in that order; junction bases with no gene match: 8. The CDR3 extends over 14 amino acids. Germline CDR1 is DFQATT and CDR2 is SNEGSKA (reference sequence). The CDR3 reads CSARDIQGEREQYV. The CDR3 nucleotides are TGCAGTGCTAGAGATATCCAGGGGGAACGCGAGCAGTACGTC.

The J gene is TRBJ2-5, the V gene TRBV9; 10 nucleotides line up with TRBD2. V dropped 0 bases and J dropped 6; count of bases not matched to a gene: 8. There are 16 residues in the CDR3. Germline-derived CDR1 and CDR2 are SGDLS and YYNGEE. The CDR3 region is CASSVGAGGPVQTQYF. The DNA for the CDR3 is TGTGCCAGCAGCGTAGGAGCGGGGGGGCCGGTTCAGACCCAGTACTTC.

The chain carries TRBV6-1 and TRBJ1-4; 7 bases map to TRBD1. Germline V gene lookup returns CDR1 MNHNS and CDR2 SASEGT. V was pared by 5 bases and J by 6 bases, with 6 bases of the junction left unmatched. The CDR3 runs 14 residues. The CDR3 DNA follows: TGTGCCAGCAGTCAGGACAGGAGGGATGAAAAACTGTTTTTT. This encodes CASSQDRRDEKLFF.

The chain joins TRBV9 to TRBJ2-5; D is undetermined. The CDR3 totals 12 residues. The V end was cut by 4 bases, the J end by 8 bases, with 12 bases between. CDR1 and CDR2 from the germline V gene are SGDLS and YYNGEE. CDR3 DNA sequence: TGTGCCAGCAGCCCGACATTCGAAACCCAGTACTTC. As protein: CASSPTFETQYF.

V and J are TRBV7-9 and TRBJ2-2, with a possible D match to TRBD1 (5 bases). V dropped 7 bases and J dropped 0 bases, with 12 bases sitting between them. CDR3 length: 15 amino acids. CDR1 and CDR2 from the germline V gene are SEHNR and FQNEAQ (reference sequence). CDR3 sequence: CASTDSLTNTGELFF. The CDR3, as DNA: TGTGCCAGCACCGACAGCCTCACGAACACCGGGGAGCTGTTTTTT.

The J gene is TRBJ1-2, the V gene TRBV27, with 7 bases identical to TRBD1. With V trimmed by 5 bases and J by 4 bases, 7 bases remained unmatched. From germline, CDR1 is MNHEY and CDR2 SMNVEV (reference sequence). This CDR3 region has 14 residues. The CDR3 DNA follows: TGTGCCAGCAGTCATGCGACAGGGAGCTATGGCTACACCTTC. Translating it yields CASSHATGSYGYTF.

The chain combines TRBV6-1 with TRBJ2-1; 11 bases align to TRBD1. V lost 10 bases to trimming and J lost 10 bases; unmatched junction nucleotides: 6. CDR3 size: 12 residues. The germline V gene has CDR1 MNHNS and CDR2 SASEGT. The CDR3 bases are TGTGCCATCGGACAGGGGGCTAAGGAGCAGTTCTTC. It codes for CAIGQGAKEQFF.

This clonotype was seen at least ten times. This chain connects TRBV7-9 to TRBJ1-1; 7 nucleotides match TRBD1. Germline assignment: CDR1 SEHNR and CDR2 FQNEAQ (reference sequence). Trimming at V came to 5 bases and at J to 6 bases, leaving 3 bases not matched to a gene. The CDR3 consists of 12 residues. The CDR3 loop is CASSLDRAEAFF. CDR3 sequence (DNA): TGTGCCAGCAGCCTCGACAGGGCTGAAGCTTTCTTT.

The chain uses TRBV6-1 and TRBJ1-2; TRBD1 matches at 12 bases. V shed 2 bases and J 7 bases; nucleotides not matched to a gene: 2. The CDR3 spans 14 residues. Germline CDR1 reads MNHNS; CDR2 reads SASEGT. The CDR3 sequence is CASSELGQGAGYTF. The CDR3 nucleotides read TGTGCCAGCAGTGAATTGGGACAGGGGGCTGGCTACACCTTC.

This chain joins TRBV29-1 and TRBJ1-6, with D perhaps matching TRBD1 (6 bases). Per germline, CDR1 SQVTM and CDR2 ANQGSEA. The CDR3 sequence is 15 residues long. V lost 4 bases and J lost 9, with 19 bases in between. The CDR3 is CSVAPQGQAGSPLHF. The CDR3 DNA reads as TGCAGCGTTGCCCCACAGGGACAAGCGGGTTCACCCCTCCACTTT.

J is TRBJ2-1 and V is TRBV18; 9 nucleotides align to TRBD2. The J segment lost 6 bases and the V segment lost 3 bases, leaving 6 bases of the junction unmatched. The CDR3 has 15 amino acids. Germline CDR1 reads KGHSH; CDR2 reads LQKENI. The DNA of the CDR3 is TGTGCCAGCTCACCCGGCGGGGGGGCTGGCAATGAGCAGTTCTTC. Its protein is CASSPGGGAGNEQFF.

This clonotype was counted many times. The V call is TRBV11-2, the J call TRBJ2-4; TRBD1 matches at 9 bases. The CDR3 loop spans 15 amino acids. V shed 4 bases and J 6 bases; nucleotides not matched to a gene: 7. Germline CDR1 is SGHAT and CDR2 is FQNNGV. The DNA of the CDR3 is TGTGCCAGCAGCTCCGTACAGGGGGCGGGAAACATTCAGTACTTC. Translation: CASSSVQGAGNIQYF.

CDR3 sequence: CASSFPSQLPNLNTEAFF. The CDR3 DNA sequence: TGTGCCAGCAGCTTTCCTTCCCAGTTGCCTAACTTGAACACTGAAGCTTTCTTT. The chain has TRBV7-8 and TRBJ1-1; no definite D call. The CDR3 runs 18 residues. The germline CDR1 and CDR2 sequences are SGHVS and FQNEAQ. V was shortened by 3 bases and J by 0 bases, with 20 bases between the two germline ends.

This clonotype was seen a handful of times. J is TRBJ1-1 and V is TRBV19; D not certain. The CDR3 runs to 16 residues. V was trimmed by 3 bases and J by 4 bases, leaving 18 bases between them. Germline assignment: CDR1 LNHDA and CDR2 SQIVND (reference sequence). The CDR3 reads CASSMSSVLMGTEAFF. The CDR3 region has the DNA TGTGCCAGTAGTATGAGTTCAGTTCTAATGGGCACTGAAGCTTTCTTT.

This chain joins TRBV19 and TRBJ2-1; TRBD2 matches at 10 bases. This CDR3 has 15 residues. The ends lost 3 bases at V and 4 bases at J; junction bases unmatched: 3. Germline loops: CDR1 LNHDA, CDR2 SQIVND (reference sequence). CDR3 DNA sequence: TGTGCCAGTAGTATCGCAGCGGGGGGGTACAATGAGCAGTTCTTC. As protein: CASSIAAGGYNEQFF.

The rearrangement links TRBV25-1 to TRBJ1-1; 8 nucleotides line up with TRBD1. The V gene's germline CDR1 is MGHDK and CDR2 SYGVNS. After removal of 6 bases from V and 6 bases from J, the junction contained 6 bases not matched to a gene. This CDR3 region has 13 residues. CDR3 DNA sequence: TGTGCCAGCAGCGTCGGACAGGGAGCTGAAGCTTTCTTT. Translation gives CASSVGQGAEAFF.